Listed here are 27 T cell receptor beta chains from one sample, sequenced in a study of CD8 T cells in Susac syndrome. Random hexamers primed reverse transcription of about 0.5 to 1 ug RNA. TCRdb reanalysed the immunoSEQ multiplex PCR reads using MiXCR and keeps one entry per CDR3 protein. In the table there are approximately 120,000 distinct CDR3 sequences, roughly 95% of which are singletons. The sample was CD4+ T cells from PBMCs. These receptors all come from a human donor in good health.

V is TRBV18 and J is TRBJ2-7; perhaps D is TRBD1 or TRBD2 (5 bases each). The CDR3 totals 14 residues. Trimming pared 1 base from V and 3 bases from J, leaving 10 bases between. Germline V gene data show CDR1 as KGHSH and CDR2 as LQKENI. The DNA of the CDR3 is TGTGCCAGCTCACCACAGGGACCGGTCTACGAGCAGTACTTC. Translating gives CASSPQGPVYEQYF.

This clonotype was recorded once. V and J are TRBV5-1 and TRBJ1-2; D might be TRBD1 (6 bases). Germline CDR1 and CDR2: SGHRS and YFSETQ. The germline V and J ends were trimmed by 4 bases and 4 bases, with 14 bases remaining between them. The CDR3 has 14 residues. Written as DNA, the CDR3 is TGCGCCAGCAGCCCGACAACAGGGATCTATGGCTACACCTTC. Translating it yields CASSPTTGIYGYTF. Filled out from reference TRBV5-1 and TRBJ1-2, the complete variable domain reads KAGVTQTPRYLIKTRGQQVTLSCSPISGHRSVSWYQQTPGQGLQFLFEYFSETQRNKGNFPGRFSGRQFSNSRSEMNVSTLELGDSALYLCASSPTTGIYGYTFGSGTRLTVV.

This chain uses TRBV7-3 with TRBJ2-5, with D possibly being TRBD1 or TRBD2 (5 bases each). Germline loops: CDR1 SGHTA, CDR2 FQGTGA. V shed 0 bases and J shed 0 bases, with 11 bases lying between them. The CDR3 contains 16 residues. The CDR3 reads CASSLTSGANQETQYF. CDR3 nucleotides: TGTGCCAGCAGCTTAACGTCCGGGGCCAACCAAGAGACCCAGTACTTC.

The CDR3 region has the DNA TGCGCCAGCAGGAGGACTAGCGGGGGGTGCACAGATACGCAGTATTTT. Amino acid sequence: CASRRTSGGCTDTQYF. This chain connects TRBV23-1 to TRBJ2-3, with TRBD2 matching over 14 bases. TRBV23-1 is sorted into the ORF group, with uncertain function. CDR3 length equals 16 residues. The V gene end was trimmed by 6 bases and the J gene end by 1 base; junction bases not matched to a gene: 3.

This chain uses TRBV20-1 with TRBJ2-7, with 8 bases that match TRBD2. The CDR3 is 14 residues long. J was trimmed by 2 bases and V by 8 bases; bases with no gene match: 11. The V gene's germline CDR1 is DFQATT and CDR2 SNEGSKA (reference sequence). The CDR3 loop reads CSTSTSGGPYEQYF. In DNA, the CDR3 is TGCAGTACCTCAACTAGCGGCGGGCCCTACGAGCAGTACTTC.

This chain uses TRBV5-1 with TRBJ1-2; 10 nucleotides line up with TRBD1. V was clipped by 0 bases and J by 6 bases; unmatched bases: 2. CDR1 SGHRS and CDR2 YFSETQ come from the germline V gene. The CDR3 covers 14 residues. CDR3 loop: CASSLAGTGDGYTF. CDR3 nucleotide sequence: TGCGCCAGCAGCTTGGCCGGGACAGGGGATGGCTACACCTTC.

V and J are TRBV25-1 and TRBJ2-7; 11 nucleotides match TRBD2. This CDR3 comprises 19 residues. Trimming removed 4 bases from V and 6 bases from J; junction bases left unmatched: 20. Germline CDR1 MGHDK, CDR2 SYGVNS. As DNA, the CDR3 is TGTGCCAGCAGTGCCCGGATCGGGACCCTACTAGCGGGAGAGACCGAGCAGTACTTC. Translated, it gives CASSARIGTLLAGETEQYF.

CDR3 sequence reads: CASREASQETQYF. The DNA of the CDR3 is TGTGCCAGCAGGGAGGCCTCCCAAGAGACCCAGTACTTC. The chain is built from TRBV28 and TRBJ2-5; a possible D gene is TRBD2 (5 bases). CDR3 length: 13 amino acids. Germline V lookup: CDR1 MDHEN, CDR2 SYDVKM. Trimming pared 6 bases from V and 1 base from J, leaving 9 bases between.

In DNA, the CDR3 is TGTGCCAGTAGTAAGGGACAGGGAAGCTATGGCTACACCTTC. This sequence encodes CASSKGQGSYGYTF. J is TRBJ1-2 and V is TRBV19; 9 bases line up with TRBD1. Germline V gene sequence: CDR1 LNHDA, CDR2 SQIVND (reference sequence). V lost 4 bases and J lost 4; bases outside the gene matches: 4. The CDR3 loop spans 14 amino acids.

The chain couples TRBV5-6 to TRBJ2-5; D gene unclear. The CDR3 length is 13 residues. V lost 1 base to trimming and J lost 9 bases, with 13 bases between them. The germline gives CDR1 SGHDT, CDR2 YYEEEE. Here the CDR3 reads CASSLRPFEAQYF. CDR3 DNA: TGTGCCAGCAGCTTGCGACCATTCGAGGCCCAGTACTTC.

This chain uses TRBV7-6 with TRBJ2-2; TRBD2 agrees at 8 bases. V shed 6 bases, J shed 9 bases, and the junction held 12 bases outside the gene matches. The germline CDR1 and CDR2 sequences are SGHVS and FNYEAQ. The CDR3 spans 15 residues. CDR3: CASRPVAGRPRELFF. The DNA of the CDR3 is TGTGCCAGCAGACCCGTAGCGGGGAGGCCCCGGGAGCTGTTTTTT.

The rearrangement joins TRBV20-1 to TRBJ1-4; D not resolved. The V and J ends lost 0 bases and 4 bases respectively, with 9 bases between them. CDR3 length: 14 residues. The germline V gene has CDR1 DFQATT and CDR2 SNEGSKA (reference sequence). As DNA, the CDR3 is TGCAGTGCTAGAGATATACAAAATAATGAAAAACTGTTTTTT. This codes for CSARDIQNNEKLFF.

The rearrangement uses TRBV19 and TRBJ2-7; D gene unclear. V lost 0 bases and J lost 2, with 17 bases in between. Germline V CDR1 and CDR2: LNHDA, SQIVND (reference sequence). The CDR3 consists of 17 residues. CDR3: CASSIDGPRKRTYEQYF. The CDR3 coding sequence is TGTGCCAGTAGTATAGATGGGCCCCGTAAAAGAACCTACGAGCAGTACTTC.

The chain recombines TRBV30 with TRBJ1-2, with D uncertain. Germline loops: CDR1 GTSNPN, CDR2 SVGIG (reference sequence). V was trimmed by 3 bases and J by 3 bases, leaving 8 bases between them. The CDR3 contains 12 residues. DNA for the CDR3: TGTGCCTGGAGAGGTGATTACTATGGCTACACCTTC. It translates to CAWRGDYYGYTF.

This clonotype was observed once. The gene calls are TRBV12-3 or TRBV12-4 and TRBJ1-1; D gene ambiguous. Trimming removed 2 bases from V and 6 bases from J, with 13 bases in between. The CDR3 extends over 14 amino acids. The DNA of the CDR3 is TGTGCCAGCAGTTTAAAAAACCCCCTTCCTGAAGCTTTCTTT. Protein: CASSLKNPLPEAFF.

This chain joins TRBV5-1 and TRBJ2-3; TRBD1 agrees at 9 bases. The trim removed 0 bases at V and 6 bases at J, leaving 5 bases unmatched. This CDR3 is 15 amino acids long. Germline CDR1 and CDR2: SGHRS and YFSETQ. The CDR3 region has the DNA TGCGCCAGCAGCTTGGGGGACAGGGATTTTGATACGCAGTATTTT. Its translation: CASSLGDRDFDTQYF.

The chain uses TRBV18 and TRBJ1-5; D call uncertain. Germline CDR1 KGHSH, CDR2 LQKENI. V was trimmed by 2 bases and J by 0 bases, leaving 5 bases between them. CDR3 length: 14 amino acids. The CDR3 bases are TGTGCCAGCTCACCATTAGCTAGCAATCAGCCCCAGCATTTT. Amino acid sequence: CASSPLASNQPQHF.

CDR3 residues: CASSQGGRGYTF. The CDR3 nucleotides are TGTGCCAGCAGCCAAGGGGGTAGAGGCTACACCTTC. The rearrangement links TRBV3-1 to TRBJ1-2; D is uncertain. Trimming shortened V by 1 base and J by 8 bases, and 8 bases separated the two germline ends. Germline CDR1 and CDR2: LGHDT and YNNKEL (reference sequence). This CDR3 has 12 amino acids.

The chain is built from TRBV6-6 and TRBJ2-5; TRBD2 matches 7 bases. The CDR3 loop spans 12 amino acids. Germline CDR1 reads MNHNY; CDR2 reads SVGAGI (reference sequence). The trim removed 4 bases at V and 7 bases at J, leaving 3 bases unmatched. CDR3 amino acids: CASSSPGGTQYF. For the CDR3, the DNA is TGTGCCAGCAGTTCGCCGGGGGGGACCCAGTACTTC.

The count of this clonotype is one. CDR3 loop: CASSQGSGQGIYGYTF. The CDR3, as DNA: TGCGCCAGCAGCCAAGGATCGGGGCAGGGGATCTATGGCTACACCTTC. The V and J genes are TRBV4-1 and TRBJ1-2; D possibly corresponds to TRBD1 (6 bases). The V gene's germline CDR1 is MGHRA and CDR2 YSYEKL. Trimming took off 1 base at V and 4 bases at J, with 16 bases between the two ends. This CDR3 has 16 residues.

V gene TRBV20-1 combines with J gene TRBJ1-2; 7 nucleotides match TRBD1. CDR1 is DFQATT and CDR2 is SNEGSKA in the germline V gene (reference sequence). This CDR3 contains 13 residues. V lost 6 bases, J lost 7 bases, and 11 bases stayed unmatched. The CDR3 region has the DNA TGCAGTGCGACTCAGGGGGGCGGAGGTGGCTACACCTTC. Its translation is CSATQGGGGGYTF.

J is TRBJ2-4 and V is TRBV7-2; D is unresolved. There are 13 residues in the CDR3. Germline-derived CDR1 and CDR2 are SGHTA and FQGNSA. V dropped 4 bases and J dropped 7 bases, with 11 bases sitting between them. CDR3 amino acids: CASSSGISNIQYF. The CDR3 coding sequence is TGTGCCAGCAGCTCCGGTATTAGTAACATTCAGTACTTC.

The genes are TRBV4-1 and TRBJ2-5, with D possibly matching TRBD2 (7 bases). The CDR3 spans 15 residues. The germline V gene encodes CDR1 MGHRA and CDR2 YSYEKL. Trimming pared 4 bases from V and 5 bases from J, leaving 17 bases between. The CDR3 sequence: CASSPGGGSRETQYF. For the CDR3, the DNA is TGCGCCAGCAGCCCCGGGGGCGGGAGCAGGGAGACCCAGTACTTC.

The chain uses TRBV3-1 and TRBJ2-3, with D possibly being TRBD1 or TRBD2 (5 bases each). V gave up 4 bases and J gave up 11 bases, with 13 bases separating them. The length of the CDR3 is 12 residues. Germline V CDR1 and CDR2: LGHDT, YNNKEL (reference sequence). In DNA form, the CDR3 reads TGTGCCAGCAGCCCGGGGACGGAGATGCAGTATTTT. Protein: CASSPGTEMQYF.

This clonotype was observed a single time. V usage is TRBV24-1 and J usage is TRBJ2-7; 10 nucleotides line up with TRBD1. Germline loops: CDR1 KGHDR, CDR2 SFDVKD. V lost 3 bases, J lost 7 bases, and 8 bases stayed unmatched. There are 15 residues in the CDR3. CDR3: CATSDPGTGAREQYF. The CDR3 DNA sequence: TGTGCCACCAGTGATCCCGGGACAGGGGCTCGAGAGCAGTACTTC.

CDR3 residues: CSVRLSGNTIYF. The CDR3 DNA sequence: TGCAGCGTGAGGCTCTCTGGAAACACCATATATTTT. This chain joins TRBV29-1 and TRBJ1-3; D is ambiguous. With 6 bases removed from V and 0 bases from J, the gap between germline ends came to 6 bases. The CDR3 runs to 12 residues. The germline CDR1 and CDR2 sequences are SQVTM and ANQGSEA.

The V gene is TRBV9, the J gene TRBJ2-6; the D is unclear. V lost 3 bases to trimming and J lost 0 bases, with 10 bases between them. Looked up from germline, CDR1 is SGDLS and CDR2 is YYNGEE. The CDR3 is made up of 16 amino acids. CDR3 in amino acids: CASSADGFSGANVLTF. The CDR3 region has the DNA TGTGCCAGCAGCGCTGACGGATTCTCTGGGGCCAACGTCCTGACTTTC.